This is a list of T cell receptor beta chains from one sample in a study of identical twins. TCRdb analysed the 5' RACE reads with MiXCR anew, one entry per CDR3 protein. The data contain about 490,000 distinct CDR3 sequences, roughly 15% of them singletons. In addition, the sample was reused for a study of yellow fever vaccine responses in identical twins.

Sequenced material: CD4+ T cells sorted from blood. Every receptor here comes from a woman aged 18 to 35 in good health. Both conserved end residues are part of each CDR3. Fields, in order: clone size, D gene, J gene, V gene, CDR3 protein, CDR3 DNA. D genes are given only for firm matches. Clone sizes are given selectively: once, few, many, or a class where the clone is expanded.

>.|.|TRBJ2-5|TRBV19
CASSVPGDLGTQYF
TGTGCCAGTAGTGTCCCGGGGGATTTGGGGACCCAGTACTTC
>many|.|TRBJ2-2|TRBV20-1
CSARLPITGELFF
TGCAGTGCTAGACTCCCGATCACCGGGGAGCTGTTTTTT
>few|.|TRBJ2-2|TRBV10-3
CAISESAARNTGELFF
TGTGCCATCAGTGAGTCTGCGGCACGAAACACCGGGGAGCTGTTTTTT
>.|TRBD1|TRBJ1-2|TRBV10-3
CAIKGTGSYGYTF
TGTGCCATCAAAGGGACAGGGAGCTATGGCTACACCTTC
>few|.|TRBJ1-2|TRBV11-2
CASSPHSNYGYTF
TGTGCCAGCAGCCCGCACTCAAACTATGGCTACACCTTC
>few|.|TRBJ1-1|TRBV7-9
CASSPTPGMMNTEAFF
TGTGCCAGCAGCCCCACCCCCGGGATGATGAACACTGAAGCTTTCTTT
>few|.|TRBJ1-1|TRBV12-3/TRBV12-4
CASSFWGKRTEAFF
TGTGCCAGCAGTTTTTGGGGGAAGAGAACTGAAGCTTTCTTT
>.|TRBD1|TRBJ2-5|TRBV5-1
CASSLAQGLTQYF
TGCGCCAGCAGCTTGGCACAGGGGCTGACCCAGTACTTC
>.|.|TRBJ1-4|TRBV10-3
CAIGEGPPGEKLFF
TGTGCCATCGGAGAGGGCCCCCCTGGTGAAAAACTGTTTTTT
>.|.|TRBJ1-2|TRBV11-3
CASSLGGTPNYGYTF
TGTGCCAGCAGCTTAGGGGGCACCCCTAACTATGGCTACACCTTC
>few|TRBD2|TRBJ2-5|TRBV19
CASRPGGIQETQYF
TGTGCCAGTAGACCCGGGGGGATCCAAGAGACCCAGTACTTC
>few|TRBD2|TRBJ2-7|TRBV6-1
CASSPTSGMAYEQYF
TGTGCCAGCAGTCCGACTAGCGGGATGGCCTACGAGCAGTACTTC
>few|TRBD2|TRBJ2-1|TRBV15
CATSRSSGTSGSGSYNEQFF
TGTGCCACCAGCAGATCATCCGGGACTAGCGGGAGCGGCTCCTACAATGAGCAGTTCTTC
>few|.|TRBJ1-1|TRBV5-5
CASSLKEGTNTEAFF
TGTGCCAGCAGCTTGAAAGAAGGTACGAACACTGAAGCTTTCTTT
>.|.|TRBJ2-7|TRBV16
CASSQSIGQTYEQYF
TGTGCCAGCAGCCAATCGATTGGGCAGACCTACGAGCAGTACTTC
>.|.|TRBJ2-3|TRBV3-1
CASSNGALGTDTQYF
TGTGCCAGCAGTAACGGAGCACTGGGCACAGATACGCAGTATTTT
>few|.|TRBJ2-2|TRBV3-1
CASSQGSGTGELFF
TGTGCCAGCAGCCAAGGCTCAGGCACCGGGGAGCTGTTTTTT